Each of the 32 T cell receptor beta chains below was sequenced from the same sample in a study of T-cell memory formation after mild COVID-19. Each CDR3 protein is one row after TCRdb ran MiXCR on the 5' RACE reads. The sample holds around 450,000 distinct CDR3 sequences; 20% to 25% are singletons and the top ten take 7.5% to 10%. What was sequenced was PBMCs or a T cell subset sorted from them (not recorded which). All receptors derive from an adult woman who had mild COVID-19 (a few samples of this study predate the infection). Cell type and time point are not known.

The V gene is TRBV12-3 or TRBV12-4, the J gene TRBJ2-7, with D possibly being TRBD1 (6 bases). Trimming pared 6 bases from V and 2 bases from J, leaving 11 bases between. This CDR3 comprises 13 residues. CDR3 region: CASRETGTYEQYF. As DNA, the CDR3 is TGTGCCAGCAGGGAAACAGGGACCTACGAGCAGTACTTC.

This clonotype was recorded many times. The rearrangement uses TRBV6-2 or TRBV6-3 and TRBJ2-3; 10 bases line up with TRBD2. Germline V CDR1 and CDR2: MNHEY, SVGEGT. The CDR3 is 15 amino acids. The V and J ends lost 2 bases and 4 bases, in that order; junction bases with no gene match: 3. The CDR3 loop reads CASSYGAGGADTQYF. The CDR3 DNA reads TGTGCCAGCAGTTACGGAGCGGGAGGGGCAGATACGCAGTATTTT.

The gene calls are TRBV2 and TRBJ2-3; 10 positions agree with TRBD2. From germline, CDR1 is SNHLY and CDR2 FYNNEI. The CDR3 contains 16 residues. The V segment lost 6 bases and the J segment 3 bases; nucleotides outside the gene matches: 9. In DNA form, the CDR3 reads TGTGCCAGCAGACTCACGGGACTAGCGCTGACAGATACGCAGTATTTT. Its translation: CASRLTGLALTDTQYF.

This sequence joins TRBV5-1 and TRBJ1-3, with a tentative D call TRBD1 (6 bases). V shed 4 bases and J shed 3 bases, with 17 bases lying between them. The CDR3 is 16 amino acids. CDR1 and CDR2 (germline): SGHRS, YFSETQ. This chain's CDR3 is CASSPQGAGVGNTIYF. CDR3 in DNA: TGCGCCAGCAGCCCACAGGGTGCAGGGGTTGGAAACACCATATATTTT.

The gene calls are TRBV12-3 or TRBV12-4 and TRBJ2-7, with 10 positions matching TRBD1. Trimming removed 6 bases from V and 2 bases from J; junction bases left unmatched: 7. CDR3 size: 15 residues. CDR3 region: CASRGQGKGPYEQYF. For the CDR3, the DNA is TGTGCCAGCAGGGGACAGGGGAAGGGGCCCTACGAGCAGTACTTC.

Only a few counts were recorded for this clonotype. The chain has TRBV15 and TRBJ2-1, with D tentatively TRBD1 (6 bases). The CDR3 totals 14 residues. The germline V gene encodes CDR1 LNHNV and CDR2 YYDKDF (reference sequence). V gave up 8 bases and J gave up 6 bases, with 17 bases separating them. The CDR3 sequence: CATHTGFLLNEQFF. The CDR3, as DNA: TGTGCCACCCATACAGGGTTCCTCCTCAATGAGCAGTTCTTC.

The V call is TRBV3-1, the J call TRBJ1-3; D is perhaps TRBD1 (6 bases). The length of the CDR3 is 17 residues. The ends were cut back, 5 bases at V and 3 bases at J, with 20 bases in the middle. The germline gives CDR1 LGHDT, CDR2 YNNKEL (reference sequence). CDR3 DNA: TGTGCCAGCAGCGACCCCGGGGGCCTCTTCGTTGGAAACACCATATATTTT. As protein: CASSDPGGLFVGNTIYF.

The genes are TRBV18 and TRBJ1-6; unclear D gene. Germline values: CDR1 KGHSH, CDR2 LQKENI. There are 16 residues in the CDR3. V dropped 8 bases and J dropped 0 bases, with 14 bases sitting between them. This CDR3 is CASAAGGSSYNSPLHF. CDR3 coding DNA: TGTGCCAGCGCTGCAGGAGGGTCCTCCTATAATTCACCCCTCCACTTT.

This chain links TRBV5-6 with TRBJ2-7; 7 bases align to TRBD1. The CDR3 runs 14 residues. Germline CDR1 is SGHDT and CDR2 is YYEEEE. V was pared by 2 bases and J by 3 bases, with 5 bases of the junction left unmatched. CDR3 protein: CASSLQGISYEQYF. The CDR3, as DNA: TGTGCCAGCAGCTTACAGGGGATTAGCTACGAGCAGTACTTC.

The V call is TRBV5-8, the J call TRBJ2-1; D uncertain. Germline CDR1 is SGHTS and CDR2 is YDEGEE. This CDR3 is 12 amino acids long. The V end was cut by 3 bases, the J end by 6 bases, with 7 bases between. The CDR3 protein is CASSWRFNEQFF. The CDR3 DNA reads TGTGCCAGCAGCTGGAGATTCAATGAGCAGTTCTTC.

This clonotype was detected only a few times. The CDR3: CASSSRTEKVTQYF. CDR3 bases: TGTGCCAGCAGCTCCCGGACGGAGAAGGTGACCCAGTACTTC. V and J are TRBV7-2 and TRBJ2-5; D remains ambiguous. Trimming removed 4 bases at V and 7 bases at J, with 16 bases between. This CDR3 comprises 14 residues. The germline V gene has CDR1 SGHTA and CDR2 FQGNSA. Looking up the rest from reference TRBV7-2 and TRBJ2-5 gives the full variable domain: GAGVSQSPSNKVTEKGKDVELRCDPISGHTALYWYRQSLGQGLEFLIYFQGNSAPDKSGLPSDRFSAERTGGSVSTLTIQRTQQEDSAVYLCASSSRTEKVTQYFGPGTRLLVL.

The J gene is TRBJ2-3, the V gene TRBV25-1, with 13 bases matching TRBD2. This CDR3 comprises 17 residues. Germline trimming cut 6 bases from V and 3 bases from J; bases unmatched to any gene: 9. CDR1 is MGHDK and CDR2 is SYGVNS in the germline V gene. The CDR3 nucleotides read TGTGCCAGCAGCGACCTCGGACTAGCGGGAGATACAGATACGCAGTATTTT. Encoded protein: CASSDLGLAGDTDTQYF.

In this sample, this clonotype turned up a few times. The chain joins TRBV29-1 to TRBJ1-3, with D possibly matching TRBD1 (6 bases). The CDR3 totals 15 residues. Trimming took 6 bases from V and 0 from J, leaving 15 bases between them. Per the germline V gene, CDR1 is SQVTM and CDR2 is ANQGSEA. The CDR3 DNA follows: TGCAGCGTGGGGAGGGACACCAGCTCTGGAAACACCATATATTTT. Protein product: CSVGRDTSSGNTIYF.

This clonotype was observed many times. The rearrangement joins TRBV6-2 or TRBV6-3 to TRBJ1-1; the D gene is possibly TRBD1 (6 bases). Trimming left V 2 bases short and J 1 base short, with 8 bases between. The CDR3 totals 14 residues. In germline, CDR1 is MNHEY, CDR2 SVGEGT. DNA of the CDR3: TGTGCCAGCAGTTACGGGACACCGAACACTGAAGCTTTCTTT. This sequence encodes CASSYGTPNTEAFF.

This chain links TRBV11-2 with TRBJ2-5; D possibly corresponds to TRBD1 (5 bases). The V gene lost 6 bases and the J gene lost 5 bases, with 28 bases spanning the gap. Germline V gene lookup returns CDR1 SGHAT and CDR2 FQNNGV. The CDR3 runs 18 residues. Here the CDR3 DNA reads TGTGCCAGCAGAGACCCCTTTTGGGGCAGAAGGCTCTCGGAGACCCAGTACTTC. It encodes CASRDPFWGRRLSETQYF.

The genes are TRBV24-1 and TRBJ2-2; D unresolved. The CDR3 is made up of 14 amino acids. V was cut by 1 base and J by 2 bases, with 4 bases left in between. CDR1 is KGHDR and CDR2 is SFDVKD in the germline V gene. The CDR3 spells CATSDFRNTGELFF. CDR3 in DNA: TGTGCCACCAGTGATTTCCGAAACACCGGGGAGCTGTTTTTT.

This clonotype was counted between two and nine times. V is TRBV7-3 and J is TRBJ1-5; maybe TRBD1 (6 bases). This CDR3 is built from 15 residues. The V end lost 0 bases, the J end lost 5 bases, and 11 bases lay between the germline ends. The germline V gene encodes CDR1 SGHTA and CDR2 FQGTGA. The CDR3 sequence: CASSLTGAEDQPQHF. Here the CDR3 DNA reads TGTGCCAGCAGCTTAACGGGGGCCGAAGATCAGCCCCAGCATTTT.

The chain recombines TRBV29-1 with TRBJ1-1; 9 positions agree with TRBD1. This CDR3 spans 14 amino acids. CDR1 is SQVTM, CDR2 ANQGSEA, per germline. V was pared by 6 bases and J by 6 bases, with 11 bases of the junction left unmatched. CDR3 sequence reads: CSVQPGDRVSEAFF. The CDR3 nucleotides are TGCAGCGTACAACCAGGGGACAGGGTATCTGAAGCTTTCTTT.

The chain has TRBV6-4 and TRBJ2-3, with 8 bases matching TRBD1. The germline V gene has CDR1 MRHNA and CDR2 SNTAGT. The CDR3 length is 14 residues. J was trimmed by 4 bases and V by 5 bases; bases with no gene match: 5. The CDR3 reads CASSQDRAADTQYF. Written as DNA, the CDR3 is TGTGCCAGCAGTCAGGACAGGGCGGCAGATACGCAGTATTTT.

CDR3 nucleotides: TGTGCCAGCAGTTACCACCGGGGGGGTGCATCGGACACCGGGGAGCTGTTTTTT. Protein: CASSYHRGGASDTGELFF. The chain uses TRBV6-5 and TRBJ2-2; 8 bases line up with TRBD2. The length of the CDR3 is 18 residues. After removal of 2 bases from V and 3 bases from J, the junction contained 11 bases not matched to a gene. Germline CDR1 MNHEY, CDR2 SVGAGI.

V and J are TRBV7-9 and TRBJ1-2, with D uncertain. CDR3 size: 13 residues. V gave up 4 bases and J gave up 3 bases, with 9 bases separating them. Germline CDR1 SEHNR, CDR2 FQNEAQ (reference sequence). CDR3 bases: TGTGCCAGCAGCTCCGACGGTTACTATGGCTACACCTTC. This encodes CASSSDGYYGYTF.

The chain has TRBV5-1 and TRBJ2-7; TRBD1 matches at 9 bases. The germline V gene encodes CDR1 SGHRS and CDR2 YFSETQ. This CDR3 has 15 amino acids. J was trimmed by 4 bases and V by 5 bases; bases with no gene match: 10. The CDR3 is CASRKTGGNLYEQYF. DNA of the CDR3: TGCGCCAGCAGAAAGACAGGGGGAAATCTATACGAGCAGTACTTC.

This clonotype was seen just once. The chain uses TRBV12-3 or TRBV12-4 and TRBJ1-4; no clear D. CDR3 length: 13 residues. The ends were cut back, 0 bases at V and 13 bases at J, with 12 bases in the middle. CDR3 sequence reads: CASSLAPGQGLFF. The CDR3 nucleotides are TGTGCCAGCAGTTTAGCGCCAGGCCAAGGACTGTTTTTT.

This clonotype was found a few times. This sequence joins TRBV7-9 and TRBJ2-5, with 8 bases that match TRBD1. With V trimmed by 6 bases and J by 5 bases, 8 bases remained unmatched. In germline, CDR1 is SEHNR, CDR2 FQNEAQ (reference sequence). This CDR3 has 14 residues. CDR3 coding DNA: TGTGCCAGCAGTCCGACAGGGGTCTGGGAGACCCAGTACTTC. Translating it yields CASSPTGVWETQYF.

This clonotype showed up many times. This chain links TRBV7-2 with TRBJ2-2, with D tentatively TRBD2 (6 bases). CDR3 length: 16 amino acids. Germline values: CDR1 SGHTA, CDR2 FQGNSA. The V end was cut by 2 bases, the J end by 0 bases, with 10 bases between. CDR3: CASSLRRGANTGELFF. The DNA for the CDR3 is TGTGCCAGCAGCTTAAGGCGGGGCGCGAACACCGGGGAGCTGTTTTTT. Full variable domain (outside the CDR3, taken from reference TRBV7-2 and TRBJ2-2): GAGVSQSPSNKVTEKGKDVELRCDPISGHTALYWYRQSLGQGLEFLIYFQGNSAPDKSGLPSDRFSAERTGGSVSTLTIQRTQQEDSAVYLCASSLRRGANTGELFFGEGSRLTVL.

This clonotype was seen repeatedly, ten times or more. This chain links TRBV29-1 with TRBJ2-5; D gene uncertain. There are 11 residues in the CDR3. CDR1 SQVTM and CDR2 ANQGSEA come from the germline V gene. V shed 7 bases and J shed 1 base, with 7 bases lying between them. The CDR3 loop is CSALIQETQYF. The DNA for the CDR3 is TGCAGCGCTCTGATCCAAGAGACCCAGTACTTC.

Many counts were recorded for this clonotype. This chain uses TRBV7-2 with TRBJ2-7; 10 bases line up with TRBD2. CDR3 length equals 16 residues. The trim removed 2 bases at V and 3 bases at J, leaving 7 bases unmatched. Germline V lookup: CDR1 SGHTA, CDR2 FQGNSA. DNA of the CDR3: TGTGCCAGCAGCTTAATTATTGCTAGCGGGAGCTACGAGCAGTACTTC. The encoded protein is CASSLIIASGSYEQYF.

This clonotype turned up a few times. This chain connects TRBV6-2 or TRBV6-3 to TRBJ2-7; D is uncertain. This CDR3 has 12 amino acids. Germline CDR1 MNHEY, CDR2 SVGEGT. With 6 bases removed from V and 9 bases from J, the gap between germline ends came to 15 bases. The CDR3 region is CASSTTGFAQYF. CDR3 nucleotide sequence: TGTGCCAGCAGCACGACTGGGTTCGCGCAGTACTTC.

The CDR3 DNA sequence: TGTGCCAGCAGCGAACCCCGACAGGGGGCGGGCTATGGCTACACCTTC. Its translation: CASSEPRQGAGYGYTF. This sequence joins TRBV2 and TRBJ1-2, with TRBD1 matching over 10 bases. CDR1 and CDR2 from the germline V gene are SNHLY and FYNNEI. J was trimmed by 4 bases and V by 6 bases; bases with no gene match: 11. There are 16 residues in the CDR3. Using reference TRBV2 and TRBJ1-2 for the parts outside the CDR3, the full variable domain is EPEVTQTPSHQVTQMGQEVILRCVPISNHLYFYWYRQILGQKVEFLVSFYNNEISEKSEIFDDQFSVERPDGSNFTLKIRSTKLEDSAMYFCASSEPRQGAGYGYTFGSGTRLTVV.

V is TRBV14 and J is TRBJ2-7, with 7 bases lining up with TRBD1. J gave up 3 bases and V 5 bases, and 10 bases lay outside the gene matches. Germline V gene lookup returns CDR1 SGHDN and CDR2 FVKESK. The CDR3 is 15 residues long. CDR3 region: CASSSAGTAVYEQYF. The CDR3 DNA reads TGTGCCAGCAGCTCCGCCGGGACAGCTGTCTACGAGCAGTACTTC.

There are a few counts of this clonotype. The genes are TRBV21-1 and TRBJ2-7; the D segment call TRBD2 is taken from the table without a DNA check. TRBV21-1 is tagged as a pseudogene. The CDR3 loop spans 15 amino acids. In nucleotides, the CDR3 is TGTGCCGGGAATCCACCCGCGAGTCCTTCCTACGAGCAGTACTTC. It translates to CAGNPPASPSYEQYF.

The chain carries TRBV19 and TRBJ1-6; 9 nucleotides agree with TRBD1. The CDR3 spans 13 residues. Germline V gives CDR1 LNHDA, CDR2 SQIVND (reference sequence). Unmatched junction bases numbered 8, after V lost 10 bases and J lost 10 bases. CDR3 sequence (DNA): TGTGCCACCCGGACAGGGGTGGTGTCACCCCTCCACTTT. Protein: CATRTGVVSPLHF.